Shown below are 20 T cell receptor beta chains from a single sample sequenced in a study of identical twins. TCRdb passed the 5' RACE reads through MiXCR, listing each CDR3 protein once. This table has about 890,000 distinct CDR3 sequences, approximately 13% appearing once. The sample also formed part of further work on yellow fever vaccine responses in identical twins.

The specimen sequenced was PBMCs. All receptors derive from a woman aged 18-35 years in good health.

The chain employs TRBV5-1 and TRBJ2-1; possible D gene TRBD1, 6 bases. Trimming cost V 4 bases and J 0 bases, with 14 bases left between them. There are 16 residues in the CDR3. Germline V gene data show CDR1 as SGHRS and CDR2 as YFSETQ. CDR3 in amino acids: CASSPTDRSSYNEQFF. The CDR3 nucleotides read TGCGCCAGCAGCCCTACCGACAGGAGCTCCTACAATGAGCAGTTCTTC.

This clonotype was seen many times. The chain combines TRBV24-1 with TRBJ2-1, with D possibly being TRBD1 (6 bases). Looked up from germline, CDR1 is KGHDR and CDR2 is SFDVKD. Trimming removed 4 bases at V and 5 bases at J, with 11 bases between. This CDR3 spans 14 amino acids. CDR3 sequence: CATSDRDTNNEQFF. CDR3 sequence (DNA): TGTGCCACCAGTGACCGGGACACCAACAATGAGCAGTTCTTC.

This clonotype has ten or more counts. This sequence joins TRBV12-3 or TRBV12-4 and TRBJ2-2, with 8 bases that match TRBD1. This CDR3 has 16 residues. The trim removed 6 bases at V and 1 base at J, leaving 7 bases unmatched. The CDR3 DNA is TGTGCCAGCAGACGTACAGGGGGTCTGAACACCGGGGAGCTGTTTTTT. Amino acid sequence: CASRRTGGLNTGELFF.

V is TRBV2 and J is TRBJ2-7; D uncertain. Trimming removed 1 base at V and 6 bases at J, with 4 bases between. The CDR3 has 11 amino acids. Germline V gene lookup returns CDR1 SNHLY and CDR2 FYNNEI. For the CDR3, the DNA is TGTGCCAGCAGTGAAGGGTTCGAGCAGTACGTC. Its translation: CASSEGFEQYV.

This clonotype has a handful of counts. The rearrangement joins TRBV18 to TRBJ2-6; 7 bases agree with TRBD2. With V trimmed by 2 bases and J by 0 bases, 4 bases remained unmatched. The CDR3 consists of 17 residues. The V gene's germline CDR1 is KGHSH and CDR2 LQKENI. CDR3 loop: CASSPGLGNSGANVLTF. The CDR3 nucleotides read TGTGCCAGCTCACCAGGACTAGGAAACTCTGGGGCCAACGTCCTGACTTTC.

CDR3 sequence: CASSFGGVSYEQYV. For the CDR3, the DNA is TGTGCCAGCAGCTTCGGAGGGGTCAGTTACGAGCAGTACGTC. This chain connects TRBV5-5 to TRBJ2-7, with D possibly matching TRBD2 (6 bases). The germline V gene has CDR1 SGHKS and CDR2 YYEKEE (reference sequence). The CDR3 contains 14 residues. Trimming removed 2 bases from V and 4 bases from J, with 13 bases in between.

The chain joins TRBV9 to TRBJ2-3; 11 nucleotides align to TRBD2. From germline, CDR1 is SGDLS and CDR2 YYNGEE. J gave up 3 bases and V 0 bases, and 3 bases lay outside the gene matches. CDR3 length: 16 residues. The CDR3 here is CASSVATSGGTDTQYF. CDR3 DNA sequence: TGTGCCAGCAGCGTAGCCACTAGCGGGGGAACAGATACGCAGTATTTT. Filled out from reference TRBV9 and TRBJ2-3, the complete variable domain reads DSGVTQTPKHLITATGQRVTLRCSPRSGDLSVYWYQQSLDQGLQFLIQYYNGEERAKGNILERFSAQQFPDLHSELNLSSLELGDSALYFCASSVATSGGTDTQYFGPGTRLTVL.

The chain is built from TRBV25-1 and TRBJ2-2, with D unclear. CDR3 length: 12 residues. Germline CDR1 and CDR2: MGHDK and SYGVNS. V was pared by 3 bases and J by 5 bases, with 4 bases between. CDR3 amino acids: CASSDPTGELFF. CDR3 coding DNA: TGTGCCAGCAGTGACCCGACCGGGGAGCTGTTTTTT. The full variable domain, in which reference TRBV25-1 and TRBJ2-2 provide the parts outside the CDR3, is EADIYQTPRYLVIGTGKKITLECSQTMGHDKMYWYQQDPGMELHLIHYSYGVNSTEKGDLSSESTVSRIRTEHFPLTLESARPSHTSQYLCASSDPTGELFFGEGSRLTVL.

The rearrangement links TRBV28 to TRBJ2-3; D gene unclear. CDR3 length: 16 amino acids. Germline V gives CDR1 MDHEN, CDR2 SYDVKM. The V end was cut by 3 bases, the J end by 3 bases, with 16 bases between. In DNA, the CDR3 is TGTGCCAGCAGTTTTAAGTCGCGTGAACCAACAGATACGCAGTATTTT. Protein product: CASSFKSREPTDTQYF.

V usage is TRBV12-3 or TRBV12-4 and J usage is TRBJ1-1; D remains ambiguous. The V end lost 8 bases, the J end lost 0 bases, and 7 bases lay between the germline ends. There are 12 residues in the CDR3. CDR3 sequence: CASRPVNTEAFF. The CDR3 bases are TGTGCCAGCCGACCTGTGAACACTGAAGCTTTCTTT.

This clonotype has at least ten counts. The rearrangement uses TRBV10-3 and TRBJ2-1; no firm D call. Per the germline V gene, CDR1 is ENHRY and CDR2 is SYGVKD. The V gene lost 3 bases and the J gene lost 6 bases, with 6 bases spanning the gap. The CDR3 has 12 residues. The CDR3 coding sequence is TGTGCCATCAGTGATGGTGGCAATGAGCAGTTCTTC. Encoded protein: CAISDGGNEQFF.

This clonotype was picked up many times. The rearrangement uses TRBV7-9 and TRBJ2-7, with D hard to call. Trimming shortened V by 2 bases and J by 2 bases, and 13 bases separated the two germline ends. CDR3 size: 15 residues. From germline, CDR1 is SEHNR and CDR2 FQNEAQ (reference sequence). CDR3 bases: TGTGCCAGCAGCTTAACCCCGTCTGGGGCCTACGAGCAGTACTTC. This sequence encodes CASSLTPSGAYEQYF.

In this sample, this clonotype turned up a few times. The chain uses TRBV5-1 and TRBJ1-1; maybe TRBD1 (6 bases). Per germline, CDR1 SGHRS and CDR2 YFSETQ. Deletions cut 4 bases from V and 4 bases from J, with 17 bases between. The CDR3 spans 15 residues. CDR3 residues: CASSLPGVMGTEAFF. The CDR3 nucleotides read TGCGCCAGCAGCCTCCCAGGGGTAATGGGCACTGAAGCTTTCTTT.

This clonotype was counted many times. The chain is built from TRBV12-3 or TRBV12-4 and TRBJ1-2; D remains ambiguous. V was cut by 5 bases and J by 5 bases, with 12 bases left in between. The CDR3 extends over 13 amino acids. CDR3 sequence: CASSPGPVYGYTF. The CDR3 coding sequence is TGTGCCAGCAGTCCGGGCCCTGTTTATGGCTACACCTTC.

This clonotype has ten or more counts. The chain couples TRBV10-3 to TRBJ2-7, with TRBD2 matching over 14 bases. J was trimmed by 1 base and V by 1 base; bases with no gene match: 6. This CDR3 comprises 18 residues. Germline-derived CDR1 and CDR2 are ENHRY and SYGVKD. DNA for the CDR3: TGTGCCATCAGTGAGTTTGGGACTAGCGGGAGTGCTTCCTACGAGCAGTACTTC. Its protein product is CAISEFGTSGSASYEQYF.

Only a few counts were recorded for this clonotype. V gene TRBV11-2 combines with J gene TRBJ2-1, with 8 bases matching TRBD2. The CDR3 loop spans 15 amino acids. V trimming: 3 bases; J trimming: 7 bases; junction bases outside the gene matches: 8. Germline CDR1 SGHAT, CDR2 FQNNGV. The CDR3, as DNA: TGTGCCAGCAGCTTTACGGGGGGGGGTCCGAATGAGCAGTTCTTC. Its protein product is CASSFTGGGPNEQFF.

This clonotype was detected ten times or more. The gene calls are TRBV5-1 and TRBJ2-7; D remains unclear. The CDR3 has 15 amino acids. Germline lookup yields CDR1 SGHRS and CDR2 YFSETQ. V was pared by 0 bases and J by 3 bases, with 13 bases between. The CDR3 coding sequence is TGCGCCAGCAGCTTGGCTCTAGAAAGGGACTACGAGCAGTACTTC. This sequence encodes CASSLALERDYEQYF.

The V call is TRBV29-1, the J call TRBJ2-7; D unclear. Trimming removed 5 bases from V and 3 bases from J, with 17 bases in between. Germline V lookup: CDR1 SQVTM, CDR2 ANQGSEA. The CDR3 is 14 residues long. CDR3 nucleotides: TGCAGCGTTCAAGTTCCTGACGGTCTCTACGAGCAGTACTTC. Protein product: CSVQVPDGLYEQYF.

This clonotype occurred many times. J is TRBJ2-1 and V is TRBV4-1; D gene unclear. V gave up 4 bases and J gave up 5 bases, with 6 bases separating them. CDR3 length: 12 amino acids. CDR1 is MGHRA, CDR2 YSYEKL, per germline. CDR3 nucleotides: TGCGCCAGCAGCCCAAGTAACAATGAGCAGTTCTTC. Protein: CASSPSNNEQFF.

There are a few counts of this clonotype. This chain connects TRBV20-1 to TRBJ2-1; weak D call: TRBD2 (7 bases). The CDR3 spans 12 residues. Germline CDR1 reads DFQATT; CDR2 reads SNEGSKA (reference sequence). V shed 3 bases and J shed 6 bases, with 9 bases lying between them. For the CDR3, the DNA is TGCAGTGCTAGCGGGGGGCGCAATGAGCAGTTCTTC. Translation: CSASGGRNEQFF.